The 24 T cell receptor beta chains below come from one sample, sequenced in a study of T cell responses to AZD1222 COVID-19 vaccine. Assay: immunoSEQ multiplex PCR; the TCRdb copy retains only in-frame clones and omits some. The table has approximately 93,000 clones, roughly nine tenths seen once; the top ten hold 5.3%. The sample consisted of peripheral blood, taken 28 days after the second AZD1222 dose. Source of these receptors: an adult who received the AZD1222 COVID-19 vaccine.

The chain has TRBV7-6 and TRBJ2-5; 7 positions agree with TRBD1. Germline lookup yields CDR1 SGHVS and CDR2 FNYEAQ. J gave up 2 bases and V 5 bases, and 26 bases lay outside the gene matches. This CDR3 spans 21 amino acids. The CDR3 DNA sequence: TGTGCCAGCAGCGTCCTGACATACCCGGGGAGTAATCAACAGGGGCAAGAGACCCAGTACTTC. It codes for CASSVLTYPGSNQQGQETQYF. Full variable domain (remainder filled in from reference TRBV7-6 and TRBJ2-5): GAGVSQSPRYKVTKRGQDVALRCDPISGHVSLYWYRQALGQGPEFLTYFNYEAQQDKSGLPNDRFSAERPEGSISTLTIQRTEQRDSAMYRCASSVLTYPGSNQQGQETQYFGPGTRLLVL.

V and J are TRBV4-1 and TRBJ1-1; D is undetermined. The CDR3 loop spans 13 amino acids. Germline CDR1 and CDR2: MGHRA and YSYEKL. Between the trimmed V and J ends, which lost 1 base and 4 bases, there was a span of 7 bases. Written as DNA, the CDR3 is TGCGCCAGCAGCCAAGGGCGAAGCACTGAAGCTTTCTTT. Its protein is CASSQGRSTEAFF.

The sample holds one count of this clone. This sequence joins TRBV9 and TRBJ2-1, with TRBD2 matching over 7 bases. J lost 1 base, V lost 4 bases, and 11 bases had no gene match. Germline-derived CDR1 and CDR2 are SGDLS and YYNGEE. This CDR3 has 17 residues. The CDR3 coding sequence is TGTGCCAGCAGCTCTAGCGGTTTCCGAGGGTCCTACAATGAGCAGTTCTTC. Amino acids: CASSSSGFRGSYNEQFF.

The chain links TRBV5-1 to TRBJ1-4; D gene ambiguous. The CDR3 is 14 residues long. Trimming left V 4 bases short and J 7 bases short, with 14 bases between. Per germline, CDR1 SGHRS and CDR2 YFSETQ. CDR3 in amino acids: CASSLSSTIEKLFF. In DNA form, the CDR3 reads TGCGCCAGCAGCCTCAGTTCCACAATTGAAAAACTGTTTTTT. Supplemented by reference TRBV5-1 and TRBJ1-4, the full variable domain reads KAGVTQTPRYLIKTRGQQVTLSCSPISGHRSVSWYQQTPGQGLQFLFEYFSETQRNKGNFPGRFSGRQFSNSRSEMNVSTLELGDSALYLCASSLSSTIEKLFFGSGTQLSVL.

This clone was recorded a few times. This chain links TRBV10-3 with TRBJ1-6; unclear D gene. Trimming took off 4 bases at V and 9 bases at J, with 10 bases between the two ends. This CDR3 region has 13 residues. Looked up from germline, CDR1 is ENHRY and CDR2 is SYGVKD. The DNA of the CDR3 is TGTGCCATCAGTGCCGGGTTTCCTTCACCCCTCCACTTT. It is translated as CAISAGFPSPLHF.

The chain employs TRBV6-5 and TRBJ1-1; D gene unclear. The CDR3 sequence is 16 residues long. The V gene's germline CDR1 is MNHEY and CDR2 SVGAGI. V lost 2 bases to trimming and J lost 1 base, with 14 bases between them. The CDR3 is CASSYLTRGWNTEAFF. In DNA, the CDR3 is TGTGCCAGCAGTTACCTGACTCGGGGTTGGAACACTGAAGCTTTCTTT.

The chain recombines TRBV4-1 with TRBJ2-1; D may be TRBD1 or TRBD2 (5 bases each). V gave up 2 bases and J gave up 4 bases, with 9 bases separating them. This CDR3 is built from 14 residues. Germline lookup yields CDR1 MGHRA and CDR2 YSYEKL. The DNA for the CDR3 is TGCGCCAGCAGCCAAAGAGGGGTTTACAATGAGCAGTTCTTC. Translating it yields CASSQRGVYNEQFF.

The chain employs TRBV5-1 and TRBJ2-3; no firm D call. Trimming shortened V by 2 bases and J by 2 bases, and 6 bases separated the two germline ends. CDR3 size: 13 residues. Germline V gene lookup returns CDR1 SGHRS and CDR2 YFSETQ. This CDR3 is CASSFLVTDTQYF. Written as DNA, the CDR3 is TGCGCCAGCAGCTTTCTTGTCACAGATACGCAGTATTTT. The whole variable domain, remainder taken from reference TRBV5-1 and TRBJ2-3, is KAGVTQTPRYLIKTRGQQVTLSCSPISGHRSVSWYQQTPGQGLQFLFEYFSETQRNKGNFPGRFSGRQFSNSRSEMNVSTLELGDSALYLCASSFLVTDTQYFGPGTRLTVL.

This clone was picked up a small number of times. The chain joins TRBV29-1 to TRBJ1-3; possibly TRBD1 for D (6 bases). Trimming removed 4 bases from V and 0 bases from J, with 10 bases in between. The germline V gene has CDR1 SQVTM and CDR2 ANQGSEA. The CDR3 covers 14 residues. In nucleotides, the CDR3 is TGCAGCGTTGGAGACAGGCTCTCTGGAAACACCATATATTTT. Translation: CSVGDRLSGNTIYF.

The chain has TRBV12-3 or TRBV12-4 and TRBJ1-3; D unresolved. Trimming took off 5 bases at V and 4 bases at J, with 9 bases between the two ends. This CDR3 contains 13 residues. CDR3 DNA sequence: TGTGCCAGCAGTATGTTTCCAGGAAACACCATATATTTT. This gives the protein CASSMFPGNTIYF.

The chain employs TRBV7-6 and TRBJ2-1; the match to TRBD2 covers 7 bases. This CDR3 spans 14 amino acids. Germline V gene lookup returns CDR1 SGHVS and CDR2 FNYEAQ. Trimming cost V 5 bases and J 4 bases; bases outside gene matches: 5. CDR3 amino acids: CASSRSGVYNEQFF. DNA of the CDR3: TGTGCCAGCAGCCGAAGCGGGGTTTACAATGAGCAGTTCTTC.

V gene TRBV18 combines with J gene TRBJ2-3, with TRBD2 matching 7 bases. Trimming removed 6 bases from V and 3 bases from J; junction bases left unmatched: 12. Per germline, CDR1 KGHSH and CDR2 LQKENI. The CDR3 runs 16 residues. As DNA, the CDR3 is TGTGCCAGCTCCTCATACCCCGGCGGGGGTACAGATACGCAGTATTTT. Translation: CASSSYPGGGTDTQYF. Based on the CDR3 plus reference TRBV18 and TRBJ2-3, the full variable domain is NAGVMQNPRHLVRRRGQEARLRCSPMKGHSHVYWYRQLPEEGLKFMVYLQKENIIDESGMPKERFSAEFPKEGPSILRIQQVVRGDSAAYFCASSSYPGGGTDTQYFGPGTRLTVL.

This chain links TRBV6-5 with TRBJ1-4; 8 bases match TRBD1. J gave up 5 bases and V 6 bases, and 2 bases lay outside the gene matches. This CDR3 spans 13 amino acids. Germline lookup yields CDR1 MNHEY and CDR2 SVGAGI. CDR3 protein: CASRDRVNEKLFF. CDR3 nucleotides: TGTGCCAGCAGGGACAGGGTAAATGAAAAACTGTTTTTT.

This sequence joins TRBV6-4 and TRBJ2-1, with 9 positions matching TRBD2. This CDR3 contains 16 residues. Unmatched junction bases numbered 5, after V lost 2 bases and J lost 3 bases. Per germline, CDR1 MRHNA and CDR2 SNTAGT. CDR3 bases: TGTGCCAGCAGTGACAGGGGACTAGCTTTCTACAATGAGCAGTTCTTC. It codes for CASSDRGLAFYNEQFF.

This clone has a single count. V is TRBV19 and J is TRBJ2-5, with D possibly TRBD2 on 6 matching bases. The CDR3 covers 14 residues. The germline V gene encodes CDR1 LNHDA and CDR2 SQIVND (reference sequence). The V end lost 10 bases, the J end lost 1 base, and 16 bases lay between the germline ends. CDR3 sequence: CATTVPGVQETQYF. The CDR3 DNA follows: TGTGCCACTACGGTCCCGGGGGTCCAAGAGACCCAGTACTTC.

This clone has only one observation. This chain joins TRBV7-3 and TRBJ1-1; D is unclear. The CDR3 runs 14 residues. The germline V and J ends were trimmed by 0 bases and 3 bases, with 8 bases remaining between them. Germline V gene sequence: CDR1 SGHTA, CDR2 FQGTGA. The DNA of the CDR3 is TGTGCCAGCAGCTTAACACGGTCCGACACTGAAGCTTTCTTT. Protein product: CASSLTRSDTEAFF. The entire variable domain, with the rest obtained from reference TRBV7-3 and TRBJ1-1, is as follows: GAGVSQTPSNKVTEKGKYVELRCDPISGHTALYWYRQSLGQGPEFLIYFQGTGAADDSGLPNDRFFAVRPEGSVSTLKIQRTERGDSAVYLCASSLTRSDTEAFFGQGTRLTVV.

This clone was detected only once. J is TRBJ2-5 and V is TRBV27; 10 bases map to TRBD2. The germline gives CDR1 MNHEY, CDR2 SMNVEV (reference sequence). CDR3 length: 14 residues. With V trimmed by 5 bases and J by 4 bases, 4 bases remained unmatched. For the CDR3, the DNA is TGTGCCAGCAGTCCTAGGACTAGCGGAGAGACCCAGTACTTC. Residues: CASSPRTSGETQYF.

The chain is built from TRBV28 and TRBJ2-5, with unresolved D. The CDR3 runs 17 residues. The V and J ends lost 2 bases and 2 bases respectively, with 18 bases between them. Germline assignment: CDR1 MDHEN and CDR2 SYDVKM. CDR3 nucleotide sequence: TGTGCCAGCAGTTTACCCCCAGGTCCCATTGCTCAAGAGACCCAGTACTTC. Its translation is CASSLPPGPIAQETQYF.

The V and J genes are TRBV14 and TRBJ1-4, with D possibly matching TRBD1 (6 bases). With 5 bases removed from V and 10 bases from J, the gap between germline ends came to 20 bases. Germline V CDR1 and CDR2: SGHDN, FVKESK. The CDR3 is 15 residues long. CDR3 sequence (DNA): TGTGCCAGCAGCAAGATAACAGGGCTAGGGGGAAAACTGTTTTTT. Its translation: CASSKITGLGGKLFF.

This rearrangement joins TRBV27 to TRBJ2-3, with 7 bases fitting TRBD2. The CDR3 runs to 14 residues. Trimming removed 5 bases from V and 6 bases from J; junction bases left unmatched: 8. Germline V gene lookup returns CDR1 MNHEY and CDR2 SMNVEV (reference sequence). CDR3 region: CASSTRSGDDTQYF. Written as DNA, the CDR3 is TGTGCCAGCAGTACGCGGAGCGGGGACGATACGCAGTATTTT.

The chain has TRBV4-1 and TRBJ2-1; TRBD1 aligns across 11 bases. From germline, CDR1 is MGHRA and CDR2 YSYEKL. The CDR3 has 15 amino acids. J was trimmed by 6 bases and V by 4 bases; bases with no gene match: 5. CDR3: CASSPGQGAGNEQFF. The CDR3 bases are TGCGCCAGCAGCCCCGGACAGGGGGCAGGCAATGAGCAGTTCTTC.

As DNA, the CDR3 is TGTGCCAGCAGCCTCCAGGGGTACACTGAAGCTTTCTTT. It is translated as CASSLQGYTEAFF. The J gene is TRBJ1-1, the V gene TRBV3-1 (or the pseudogene TRBV3-2), with D tentatively TRBD1 (6 bases). The CDR3 sequence is 13 residues long. The V end lost 4 bases, the J end lost 3 bases, and 9 bases lay between the germline ends. The germline gives CDR1 LGHDT, CDR2 YNNKEL (reference sequence).

J is TRBJ1-2 and V is TRBV3-1 (or the pseudogene TRBV3-2); TRBD1 aligns across 7 bases. The CDR3 runs 15 residues. With 4 bases clipped from V and 0 bases from J, the junction kept 5 bases outside the gene matches. Germline lookup yields CDR1 LGHDT and CDR2 YNNKEL (reference sequence). This CDR3 is CASSPRGATNYGYTF. The CDR3 DNA follows: TGTGCCAGCAGCCCCAGGGGGGCGACTAACTATGGCTACACCTTC.

This chain joins TRBV5-4 and TRBJ2-5, with 8 bases matching TRBD2. This CDR3 has 16 residues. From germline, CDR1 is SGHNT and CDR2 YYREEE (reference sequence). V trimming: 5 bases; J trimming: 0 bases; junction bases outside the gene matches: 9. The CDR3 nucleotides are TGTGCCAGCAGTGATAGGAGAGCGGGAGACCAAGAGACCCAGTACTTC. Residues: CASSDRRAGDQETQYF.